This TCR beta chain is from a study of control samples from healthy donors and cancer patients. The CDR3 sequence is 16 residues long. Trimming shortened V by 0 bases and J by 0 bases, and 10 bases separated the two germline ends. Germline V lookup: CDR1 SGHDT, CDR2 YYEEEE. Clones were sequenced by immunoSEQ multiplex PCR, and TCRdb holds only the in-frame ones, with some missing. The sample includes about 95,000 clones, 88% of them seen just once. The rearrangement uses TRBV5-6 and TRBJ1-5; D is perhaps TRBD1 (5 bases). Material for sequencing was blood. The receptor comes from a woman aged 70 to 79 in good health. As DNA, the CDR3 is TGTGCCAGCAGCTTGGGACAGACTCTTAGCAATCAGCCCCAGCATTTT. Encoded protein: CASSLGQTLSNQPQHF.